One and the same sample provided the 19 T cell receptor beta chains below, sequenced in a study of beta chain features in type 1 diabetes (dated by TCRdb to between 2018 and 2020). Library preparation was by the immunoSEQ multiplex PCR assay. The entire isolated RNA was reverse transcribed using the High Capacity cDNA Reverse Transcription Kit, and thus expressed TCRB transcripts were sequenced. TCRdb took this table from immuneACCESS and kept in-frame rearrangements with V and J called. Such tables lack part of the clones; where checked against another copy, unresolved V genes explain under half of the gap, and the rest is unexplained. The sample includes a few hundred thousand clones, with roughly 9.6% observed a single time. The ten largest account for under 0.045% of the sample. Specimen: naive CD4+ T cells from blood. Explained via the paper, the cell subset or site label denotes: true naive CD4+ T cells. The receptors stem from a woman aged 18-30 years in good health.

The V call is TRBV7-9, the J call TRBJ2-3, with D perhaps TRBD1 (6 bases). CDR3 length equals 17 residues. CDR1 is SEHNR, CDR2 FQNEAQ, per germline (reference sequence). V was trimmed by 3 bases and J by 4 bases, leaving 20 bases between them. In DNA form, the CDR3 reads TGTGCCAGCAGCTTTAAACCGGGACATGTTACTGCAGATACGCAGTATTTT. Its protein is CASSFKPGHVTADTQYF.

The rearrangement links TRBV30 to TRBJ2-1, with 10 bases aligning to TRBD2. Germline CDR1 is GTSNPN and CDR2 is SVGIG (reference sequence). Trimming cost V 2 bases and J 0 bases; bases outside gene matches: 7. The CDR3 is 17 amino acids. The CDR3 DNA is TGTGCCTGGAGTCGAGGGACTAGCGCCTACTCCTACAATGAGCAGTTCTTC. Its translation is CAWSRGTSAYSYNEQFF.

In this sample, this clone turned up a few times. CDR3 loop: CASSPRDRYTDTQYF. CDR3 DNA: TGTGCCAGCAGCCCTCGGGACAGGTACACAGATACGCAGTATTTT. The chain joins TRBV28 to TRBJ2-3; 8 nucleotides line up with TRBD1. The CDR3 length is 15 residues. Trimming at V came to 6 bases and at J to 2 bases, leaving 7 bases not matched to a gene. Germline CDR1 MDHEN, CDR2 SYDVKM.

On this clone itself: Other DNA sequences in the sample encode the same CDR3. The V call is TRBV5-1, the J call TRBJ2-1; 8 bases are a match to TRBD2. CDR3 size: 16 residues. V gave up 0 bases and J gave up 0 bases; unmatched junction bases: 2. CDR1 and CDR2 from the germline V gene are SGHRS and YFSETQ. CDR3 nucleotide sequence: TGCGCCAGCAGCTTGGCCGCGGGGGGCTCCTACAATGAGCAGTTCTTC. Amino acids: CASSLAAGGSYNEQFF. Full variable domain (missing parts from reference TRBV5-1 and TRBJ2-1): KAGVTQTPRYLIKTRGQQVTLSCSPISGHRSVSWYQQTPGQGLQFLFEYFSETQRNKGNFPGRFSGRQFSNSRSEMNVSTLELGDSALYLCASSLAAGGSYNEQFFGPGTRLTVL.

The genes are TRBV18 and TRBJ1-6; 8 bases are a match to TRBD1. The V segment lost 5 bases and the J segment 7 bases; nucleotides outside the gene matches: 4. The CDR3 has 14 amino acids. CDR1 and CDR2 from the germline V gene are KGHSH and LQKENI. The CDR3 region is CASSAGQANSPLHF. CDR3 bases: TGTGCCAGCTCAGCGGGACAGGCAAATTCACCCCTCCACTTT. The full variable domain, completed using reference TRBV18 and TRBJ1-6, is NAGVMQNPRHLVRRRGQEARLRCSPMKGHSHVYWYRQLPEEGLKFMVYLQKENIIDESGMPKERFSAEFPKEGPSILRIQQVVRGDSAAYFCASSAGQANSPLHFGNGTRLTVT.

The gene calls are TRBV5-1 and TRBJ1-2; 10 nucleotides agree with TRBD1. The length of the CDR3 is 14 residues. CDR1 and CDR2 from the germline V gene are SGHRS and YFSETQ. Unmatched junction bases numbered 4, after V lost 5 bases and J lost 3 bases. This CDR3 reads CASRLTGGYYGYTF. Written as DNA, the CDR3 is TGCGCCAGCAGGTTGACAGGGGGCTACTATGGCTACACCTTC.

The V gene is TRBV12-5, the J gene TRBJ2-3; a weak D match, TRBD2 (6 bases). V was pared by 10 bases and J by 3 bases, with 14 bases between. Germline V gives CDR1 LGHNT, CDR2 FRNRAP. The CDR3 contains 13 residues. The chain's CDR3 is CATSLGGTDTQYF. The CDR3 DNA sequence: TGTGCTACCTCCCTGGGGGGAACAGATACGCAGTATTTT. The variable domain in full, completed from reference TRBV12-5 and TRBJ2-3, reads DARVTQTPRHKVTEMGQEVTMRCQPILGHNTVFWYRQTMMQGLELLAYFRNRAPLDDSGMPKDRFSAEMPDATLATLKIQPSEPRDSAVYFCATSLGGTDTQYFGPGTRLTVL.

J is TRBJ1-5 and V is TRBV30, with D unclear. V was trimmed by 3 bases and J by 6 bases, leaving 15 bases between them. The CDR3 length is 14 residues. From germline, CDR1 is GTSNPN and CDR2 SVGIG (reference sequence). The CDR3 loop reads CAWSFGEPSQPQHF. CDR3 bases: TGTGCCTGGAGCTTCGGAGAACCAAGTCAGCCCCAGCATTTT.

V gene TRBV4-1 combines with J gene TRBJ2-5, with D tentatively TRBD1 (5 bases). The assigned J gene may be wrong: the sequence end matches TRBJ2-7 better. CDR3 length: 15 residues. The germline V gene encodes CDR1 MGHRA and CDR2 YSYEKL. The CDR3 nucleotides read TGCGCCAGCAGCCAAGATCAGGGCAGGCTCGCCGAGCAGTACTTC. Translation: CASSQDQGRLAEQYF.

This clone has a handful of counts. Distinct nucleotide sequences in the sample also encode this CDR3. This CDR3 is CASSLAGGHNEQFF. CDR3 nucleotides: TGTGCCAGCAGCTTAGCTGGCGGCCACAATGAGCAGTTCTTC. This chain connects TRBV7-9 to TRBJ2-1; the D is unclear. The CDR3 covers 14 residues. Between the trimmed V and J ends, which lost 0 bases and 5 bases, there was a span of 8 bases. The germline V gene encodes CDR1 SEHNR and CDR2 FQNEAQ (reference sequence).

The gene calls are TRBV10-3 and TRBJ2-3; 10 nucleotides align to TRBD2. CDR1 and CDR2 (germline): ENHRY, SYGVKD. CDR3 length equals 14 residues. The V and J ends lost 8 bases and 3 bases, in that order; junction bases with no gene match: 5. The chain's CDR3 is CAIGIAGGTDTQYF. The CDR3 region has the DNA TGTGCCATCGGAATAGCGGGAGGAACAGATACGCAGTATTTT.

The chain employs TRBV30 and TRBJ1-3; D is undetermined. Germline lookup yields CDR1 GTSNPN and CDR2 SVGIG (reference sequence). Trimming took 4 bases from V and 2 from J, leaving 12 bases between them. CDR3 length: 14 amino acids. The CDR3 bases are TGTGCCTGGATGGAGAGGAAAGCTGGAAACACCATATATTTT. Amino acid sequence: CAWMERKAGNTIYF.

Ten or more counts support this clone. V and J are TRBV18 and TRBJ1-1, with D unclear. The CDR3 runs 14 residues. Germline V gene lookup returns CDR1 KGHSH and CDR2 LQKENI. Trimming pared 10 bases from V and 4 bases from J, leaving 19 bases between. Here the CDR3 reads CATVGEARSTEAFF. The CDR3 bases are TGTGCCACAGTCGGGGAGGCCCGGAGCACTGAAGCTTTCTTT.

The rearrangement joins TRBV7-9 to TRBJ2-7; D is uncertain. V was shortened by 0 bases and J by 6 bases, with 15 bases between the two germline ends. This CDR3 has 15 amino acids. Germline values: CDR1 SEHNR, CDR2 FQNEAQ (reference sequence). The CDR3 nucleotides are TGTGCCAGCAGCTTAGCGCTGGGTCCAACGGGCGAGCAGTACTTC. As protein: CASSLALGPTGEQYF.

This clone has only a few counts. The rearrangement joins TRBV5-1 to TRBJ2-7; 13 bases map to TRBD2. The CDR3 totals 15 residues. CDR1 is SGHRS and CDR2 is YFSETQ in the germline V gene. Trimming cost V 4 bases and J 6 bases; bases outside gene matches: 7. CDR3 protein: CASSNRTSGGGEQYF. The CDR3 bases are TGCGCCAGCAGCAACCGGACTAGCGGGGGAGGCGAGCAGTACTTC.

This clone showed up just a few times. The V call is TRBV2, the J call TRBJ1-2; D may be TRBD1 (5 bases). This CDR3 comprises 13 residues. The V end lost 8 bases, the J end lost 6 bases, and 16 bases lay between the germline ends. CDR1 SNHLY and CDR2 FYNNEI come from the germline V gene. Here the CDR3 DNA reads TGTGCCAGCGGCTCCAGGGTCCTCGATGGCTACACCTTC. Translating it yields CASGSRVLDGYTF.

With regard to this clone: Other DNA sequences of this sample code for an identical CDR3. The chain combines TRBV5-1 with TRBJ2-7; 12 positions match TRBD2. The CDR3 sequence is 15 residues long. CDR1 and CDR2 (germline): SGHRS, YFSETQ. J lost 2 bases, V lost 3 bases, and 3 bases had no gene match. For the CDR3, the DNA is TGCGCCAGCAGCTCGGGACTAGCGGGCACCTACGAGCAGTACTTC. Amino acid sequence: CASSSGLAGTYEQYF.

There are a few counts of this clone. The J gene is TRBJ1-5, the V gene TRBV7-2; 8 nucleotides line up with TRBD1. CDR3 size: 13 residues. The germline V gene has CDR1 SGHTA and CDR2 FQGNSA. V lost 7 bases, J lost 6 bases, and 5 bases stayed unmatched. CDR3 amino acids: CASIDRGGQPQHF. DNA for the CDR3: TGTGCCAGCATCGACAGGGGCGGTCAGCCCCAGCATTTT. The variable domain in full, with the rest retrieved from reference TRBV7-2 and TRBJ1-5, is GAGVSQSPSNKVTEKGKDVELRCDPISGHTALYWYRQSLGQGLEFLIYFQGNSAPDKSGLPSDRFSAERTGGSVSTLTIQRTQQEDSAVYLCASIDRGGQPQHFGDGTRLSIL.

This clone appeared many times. The CDR3 here is CASGQGALEPQHF. DNA of the CDR3: TGCGCCAGCGGACAGGGGGCTCTTGAGCCCCAGCATTTT. This sequence joins TRBV4-1 and TRBJ1-5; 11 bases align to TRBD1. J gave up 8 bases and V 8 bases, and 5 bases lay outside the gene matches. Germline CDR1 MGHRA, CDR2 YSYEKL. The CDR3 extends over 13 amino acids.